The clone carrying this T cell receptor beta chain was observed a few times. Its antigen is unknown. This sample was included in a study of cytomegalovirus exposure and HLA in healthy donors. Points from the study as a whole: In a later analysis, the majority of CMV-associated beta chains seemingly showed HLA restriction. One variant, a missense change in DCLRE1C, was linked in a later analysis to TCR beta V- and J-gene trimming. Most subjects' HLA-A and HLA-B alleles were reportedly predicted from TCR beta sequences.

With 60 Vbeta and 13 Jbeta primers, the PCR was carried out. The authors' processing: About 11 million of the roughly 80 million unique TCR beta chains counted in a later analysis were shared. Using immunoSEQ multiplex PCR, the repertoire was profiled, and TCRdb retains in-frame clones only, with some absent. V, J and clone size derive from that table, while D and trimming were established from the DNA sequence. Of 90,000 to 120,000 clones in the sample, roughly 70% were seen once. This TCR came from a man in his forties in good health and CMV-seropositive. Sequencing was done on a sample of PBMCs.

CDR3 coding DNA: TGCGCCAGCAGCCTACGGACTGAATCAGGAGAAAAACTGTTTTTT. It yields the protein CASSLRTESGEKLFF. The rearrangement links TRBV4-1 to TRBJ1-4; D gene uncertain. The CDR3 sequence is 15 residues long. Germline loops: CDR1 MGHRA, CDR2 YSYEKL. The V end was cut by 4 bases, the J end by 8 bases, with 17 bases between.